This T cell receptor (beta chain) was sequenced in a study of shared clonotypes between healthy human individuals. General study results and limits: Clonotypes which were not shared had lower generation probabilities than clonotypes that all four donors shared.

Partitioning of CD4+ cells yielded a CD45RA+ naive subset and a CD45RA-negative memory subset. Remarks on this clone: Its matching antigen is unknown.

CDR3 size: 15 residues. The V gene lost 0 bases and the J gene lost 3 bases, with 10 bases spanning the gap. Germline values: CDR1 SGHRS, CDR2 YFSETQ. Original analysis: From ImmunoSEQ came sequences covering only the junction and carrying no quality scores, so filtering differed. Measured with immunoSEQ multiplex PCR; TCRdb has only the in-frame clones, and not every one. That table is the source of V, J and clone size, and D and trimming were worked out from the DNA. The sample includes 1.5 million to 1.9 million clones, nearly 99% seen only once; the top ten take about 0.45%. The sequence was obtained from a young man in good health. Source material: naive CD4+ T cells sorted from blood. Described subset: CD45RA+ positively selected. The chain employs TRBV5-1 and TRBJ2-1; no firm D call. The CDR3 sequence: CASSLAGRSYNEQFF. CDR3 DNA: TGCGCCAGCAGCTTGGCTGGCAGGAGCTACAATGAGCAGTTCTTC.